One sample yielded the 20 T cell receptor beta chains listed below, sequenced in a study of shared clonotypes between healthy human individuals (TCRdb year 2020). Receptor libraries were prepared by the immunoSEQ multiplex PCR assay. The table was pulled from immuneACCESS by TCRdb, which kept in-frame rearrangements only. Such tables lose some clones; where checked, under half of the loss comes from unresolved V genes, and the rest has no known cause. The sample table records millions of clones; roughly 94% of these occur just once. The ten largest clones represent approximately 0.13% of the sample. The sequenced material came from naive CD4+ T cells sorted from blood. Explained via the paper, the cell subset or site label denotes: CD45RA+ positively selected. The receptors stem from a man aged 18 to 35 in good health.

The chain employs TRBV5-1 and TRBJ1-6, with D unclear. V was shortened by 4 bases and J by 7 bases, with 6 bases between the two germline ends. CDR3 length: 12 amino acids. CDR1 and CDR2 from the germline V gene are SGHRS and YFSETQ. CDR3 region: CASSTENSPLHF. Written as DNA, the CDR3 is TGCGCCAGCAGCACGGAAAATTCACCCCTCCACTTT.

This chain joins TRBV30 and TRBJ2-3; D remains ambiguous. The CDR3 totals 11 residues. V shed 1 base and J shed 5 bases, with 4 bases lying between them. Germline assignment: CDR1 GTSNPN and CDR2 SVGIG (reference sequence). CDR3 amino acids: CAWSEEDTQYF. The CDR3 DNA reads as TGTGCCTGGAGTGAAGAAGATACGCAGTATTTT.

V is TRBV5-1 and J is TRBJ2-3, with D possibly TRBD1 on 6 matching bases. Germline CDR1 is SGHRS and CDR2 is YFSETQ. The CDR3 contains 15 residues. V lost 2 bases, J lost 2 bases, and 12 bases lay in between. Written as DNA, the CDR3 is TGCGCCAGCAGCTTTATCAGGGGAATCACAGATACGCAGTATTTT. Its translation is CASSFIRGITDTQYF. The full variable domain, its missing parts supplied by reference TRBV5-1 and TRBJ2-3, is KAGVTQTPRYLIKTRGQQVTLSCSPISGHRSVSWYQQTPGQGLQFLFEYFSETQRNKGNFPGRFSGRQFSNSRSEMNVSTLELGDSALYLCASSFIRGITDTQYFGPGTRLTVL.

The genes are TRBV4-1 and TRBJ2-3; no clear D. The ends were cut back, 0 bases at V and 5 bases at J, with 6 bases in the middle. Looked up from germline, CDR1 is MGHRA and CDR2 is YSYEKL. This CDR3 is built from 13 residues. CDR3 sequence reads: CASSQDEIDTQYF. CDR3 sequence (DNA): TGCGCCAGCAGCCAAGATGAAATAGATACGCAGTATTTT.

The V and J genes are TRBV25-1 and TRBJ1-6; the match to TRBD1 covers 11 bases. CDR3 size: 14 residues. With 9 bases clipped from V and 7 bases from J, the junction kept 5 bases outside the gene matches. Germline lookup yields CDR1 MGHDK and CDR2 SYGVNS. CDR3 amino acids: CARNRDRGNSPLHF. The CDR3, as DNA: TGTGCCAGAAACCGGGACAGGGGGAATTCACCCCTCCACTTT.

Comments on this clone: A read error may produce the germline difference seen at one junction end. The genes are TRBV7-7 and TRBJ2-7; a possible D gene is TRBD2 (5 bases). Germline V gives CDR1 SSHAT, CDR2 FNYEAQ (reference sequence). The CDR3 is made up of 13 amino acids. The CDR3 coding sequence is TGTGCTAGCAGCAAGGAGAACGGAGGCGAGCAGTACTTC. Its protein is CASSKENGGEQYF.

The chain employs TRBV27 and TRBJ1-6, with D perhaps matching TRBD1 (5 bases). The V and J ends lost 5 bases and 2 bases respectively, with 13 bases between them. This CDR3 is built from 16 residues. The germline CDR1 and CDR2 sequences are MNHEY and SMNVEV (reference sequence). The CDR3 coding sequence is TGTGCCAGCAGTCACCAGGGCGGGACCTATAATTCACCCCTCCACTTT. Its protein is CASSHQGGTYNSPLHF.

This clone was recorded only once. The rearrangement links TRBV6-4 to TRBJ2-6; 12 nucleotides match TRBD2. The trim removed 6 bases at V and 3 bases at J, leaving 6 bases unmatched. This CDR3 is built from 17 residues. Germline V gene data show CDR1 as MRHNA and CDR2 as SNTAGT. CDR3 coding DNA: TGTGCCAGCAGCCGACTAGCGGGGGAACGTGGGGCCAACGTCCTGACTTTC. Protein sequence: CASSRLAGERGANVLTF.

This chain links TRBV6-1 with TRBJ2-7; tentative D call: TRBD1 (5 bases). Germline CDR1 is MNHNS and CDR2 is SASEGT. This CDR3 has 14 residues. The ends were cut back, 1 base at V and 2 bases at J, with 9 bases in the middle. CDR3 in amino acids: CASSEEQVPYEQYF. As DNA, the CDR3 is TGTGCCAGCAGTGAAGAACAGGTGCCCTACGAGCAGTACTTC.

This clone was seen a single time. The rearrangement uses TRBV9 and TRBJ1-2; D might be TRBD1 (5 bases). V lost 2 bases, J lost 6 bases, and 17 bases lay in between. This CDR3 is built from 15 residues. Per the germline V gene, CDR1 is SGDLS and CDR2 is YYNGEE. The CDR3 bases are TGTGCCAGCAGCGTCGACCCTCAGGGTTGGGATGGCTACACCTTC. Protein: CASSVDPQGWDGYTF.

The J gene is TRBJ2-3, the V gene TRBV13; 10 nucleotides align to TRBD2. CDR3 length: 16 amino acids. The germline gives CDR1 PRHDT, CDR2 FYEKMQ (reference sequence). J lost 4 bases, V lost 1 base, and 5 bases had no gene match. CDR3 nucleotide sequence: TGTGCCAGCAGCTTAGCAGCGGGAGGGTTGGCAGATACGCAGTATTTT. Encoded protein: CASSLAAGGLADTQYF. Supplemented by reference TRBV13 and TRBJ2-3, the full variable domain reads AAGVIQSPRHLIKEKRETATLKCYPIPRHDTVYWYQQGPGQDPQFLISFYEKMQSDKGSIPDRFSAQQFSDYHSELNMSSLELGDSALYFCASSLAAGGLADTQYFGPGTRLTVL.

J is TRBJ1-2 and V is TRBV30; tentative D call: TRBD1 (5 bases). The CDR3 is 12 residues long. Germline V CDR1 and CDR2: GTSNPN, SVGIG (reference sequence). The germline V and J ends were trimmed by 8 bases and 5 bases, with 15 bases remaining between them. As DNA, the CDR3 is TGTGCCGGGGGACGACCCCCTTATGGCTACACCTTC. Translated, it gives CAGGRPPYGYTF.

The rearrangement joins TRBV27 to TRBJ1-2; no firm D call. CDR3 size: 13 residues. Germline V gene lookup returns CDR1 MNHEY and CDR2 SMNVEV (reference sequence). The germline V and J ends were trimmed by 5 bases and 7 bases, with 14 bases remaining between them. CDR3 sequence reads: CASSMVGVSGYTF. DNA of the CDR3: TGTGCCAGCAGTATGGTGGGCGTCTCTGGCTACACCTTC.

The count of this clone is one. One junction end disagrees with the germline gene, perhaps due to a read error. The rearrangement links TRBV7-7 to TRBJ2-5; D remains ambiguous. CDR1 is SSHAT, CDR2 FNYEAQ, per germline (reference sequence). The CDR3 is made up of 13 amino acids. CDR3 DNA sequence: TGTGCTAGCAGCTTATCAACCATTGAGACCCAGTACTTC. It translates to CASSLSTIETQYF.

V is TRBV5-4 and J is TRBJ1-2; tentatively, D is TRBD1 (5 bases). V was pared by 6 bases and J by 3 bases, with 12 bases between. CDR3 length: 13 amino acids. Germline CDR1 and CDR2: SGHNT and YYREEE (reference sequence). The CDR3: CASTRTGYYGYTF. CDR3 coding DNA: TGTGCCAGCACCCGAACAGGTTACTATGGCTACACCTTC.

This chain connects TRBV7-2 to TRBJ1-2, with 8 bases lining up with TRBD1. CDR1 is SGHTA, CDR2 FQGNSA, per germline. Trimming took 5 bases from V and 6 from J; bases not matched to a gene: 8. The CDR3 runs 14 residues. CDR3 loop: CASSLRGQGHGYTF. For the CDR3, the DNA is TGTGCCAGCAGCCTAAGAGGACAGGGACATGGCTACACCTTC.

The V and J genes are TRBV28 and TRBJ2-5, with D unclear. Per the germline V gene, CDR1 is MDHEN and CDR2 is SYDVKM. The CDR3 is made up of 13 amino acids. V lost 9 bases and J 5 bases, leaving 16 bases between the germline ends. The CDR3 protein is CASMSRPGETQYF. The CDR3 DNA is TGTGCCAGTATGAGTCGCCCTGGGGAGACCCAGTACTTC. The full variable domain, its missing parts supplied by reference TRBV28 and TRBJ2-5, is DVKVTQSSRYLVKRTGEKVFLECVQDMDHENMFWYRQDPGLGLRLIYFSYDVKMKEKGDIPEGYSVSREKKERFSLILESASTNQTSMYLCASMSRPGETQYFGPGTRLLVL.

This rearrangement joins TRBV5-4 to TRBJ1-4, with a weak D call TRBD1 (5 bases). The germline CDR1 and CDR2 sequences are SGHNT and YYREEE (reference sequence). V lost 4 bases to trimming and J lost 11 bases, with 12 bases between them. The CDR3 contains 12 residues. The CDR3 bases are TGTGCCAGCAGCGCACCGGGGGAGAAACTGTTTTTT. The encoded protein is CASSAPGEKLFF. The full variable domain, in which reference TRBV5-4 and TRBJ1-4 provide the parts outside the CDR3, is ETGVTQSPTHLIKTRGQQVTLRCSSQSGHNTVSWYQQALGQGPQFIFQYYREEENGRGNFPPRFSGLQFPNYSSELNVNALELDDSALYLCASSAPGEKLFFGSGTQLSVL.

The chain has TRBV6-1 and TRBJ1-1; D unresolved. CDR1 is MNHNS, CDR2 SASEGT, per germline. The CDR3 covers 14 residues. The V gene lost 4 bases and the J gene lost 0 bases, with 9 bases spanning the gap. CDR3 sequence reads: CASSARIVNTEAFF. The CDR3 nucleotides read TGTGCCAGCAGTGCTAGGATCGTGAACACTGAAGCTTTCTTT.

The chain uses TRBV7-9 and TRBJ1-1, with 8 bases aligning to TRBD1. CDR1 and CDR2 (germline): SEHNR, FQNEAQ (reference sequence). The CDR3 has 15 residues. V gave up 5 bases and J gave up 2 bases; unmatched junction bases: 7. The DNA for the CDR3 is TGTGCCAGCAGCCCGGGACAGGCGAGCAACACTGAAGCTTTCTTT. This gives the protein CASSPGQASNTEAFF. The complete variable domain, with remaining parts taken from reference TRBV7-9 and TRBJ1-1, reads DTGVSQNPRHKITKRGQNVTFRCDPISEHNRLYWYRQTLGQGPEFLTYFQNEAQLEKSRLLSDRFSAERPKGSFSTLEIQRTEQGDSAMYLCASSPGQASNTEAFFGQGTRLTVV.